A selection of T cell receptor beta chains follows, all from one sample in a study of post-analysis software for immune sequencing data. TCRdb fed the PCR reads into MiXCR, producing one record per CDR3 protein. The sample carries about 810,000 distinct CDR3 sequences, around 50% recorded once. Sequencing was carried out using blood. Receptor source: a girl between 5 and 17 years old with multiple sclerosis. Each CDR3 is given with its conserved first and last residue. The D gene is left open where the match is weak. The size entry is marked missing in some rows and otherwise reads once, few, many or a size class.

J gene | D gene | V gene | clone size | CDR3 DNA | CDR3 protein
TRBJ1-1 | TRBD1 | TRBV11-2 | once | TGTGCCAGCAGCTTAGTGGCAGGGGGCGGCACTGAAGCTTTCTTT | CASSLVAGGGTEAFF
TRBJ2-1 | NA | TRBV5-1 | few | TGCGCCAGCAGCACCGGTGGTACCTCCTACAATGAGCAGTTCTTC | CASSTGGTSYNEQFF
TRBJ2-7 | TRBD1 | TRBV2 | few | TGTGCCAGCAGGAGGACAGGGGGCTCCTACGAGCAGTACTTC | CASRRTGGSYEQYF
TRBJ2-7 | NA | TRBV5-1 | NA | TGCGCCAGCAGCTTCCGTTCGGTAGATCGTCACGAGCAGTACTTC | CASSFRSVDRHEQYF
TRBJ1-2 | NA | TRBV20-1 | NA | TGCAGTGCTAGTATACCAGGGGAGAGAGGCTACACCTTC | CSASIPGERGYTF
TRBJ2-7 | TRBD2 | TRBV5-1 | few | TGCGCCAGCAGGCCTAGCGGGAGTAAGTACGAGCAGTACTTC | CASRPSGSKYEQYF
TRBJ1-2 | NA | TRBV10-3 | NA | TGTGCCATCAGTGCGGACAGTTGGGAAAGCTACACCTTC | CAISADSWESYTF
TRBJ2-7 | NA | TRBV27 | NA | TGTGCCAGCAGCTCGGGTAGCGCCCGCTACGAGCAGTACTTC | CASSSGSARYEQYF
TRBJ2-7 | NA | TRBV5-1 | NA | TGCGCCAGCAGCTTGGCCGGCAGGGGATCCTACGAGCAGTACTTC | CASSLAGRGSYEQYF
TRBJ2-1 | NA | TRBV3-1 | NA | TGTGCCAGCAGCCAAGACCAGCTTATCTTAAGCTCCTACAATGAGCAGTTCTTC | CASSQDQLILSSYNEQFF
TRBJ1-2 | NA | TRBV10-3 | few | TGTGCCATCAGTCTTGGACAGAACGAGAATGGCTACACCTTC | CAISLGQNENGYTF
TRBJ2-7 | NA | TRBV5-1 | NA | TGCGCCAGCAGCTTGGTTCTGGGTCCCTACGAGCAGTACTTC | CASSLVLGPYEQYF
TRBJ2-5 | TRBD2 | TRBV24-1 | NA | TGTGCCACCAGCGCAGCGGGGGAGACCCAGTACTTC | CATSAAGETQYF
TRBJ2-7 | TRBD2 | TRBV12-3/TRBV12-4 | NA | TGTGCCAGCAGAGCCACTAGCGTAGGGGCCTACGAGCAGTACTTC | CASRATSVGAYEQYF
TRBJ2-1 | NA | TRBV29-1 | few | TGCAGCGTATCCCCACGGAATGAGCAGTTCTTC | CSVSPRNEQFF
TRBJ2-5 | TRBD2 | TRBV20-1 | once | TGCAGTGCTAGTATCCGGGGGGGACCCCAAGAGACCCAGTACTTC | CSASIRGGPQETQYF
TRBJ2-7 | NA | TRBV18 | NA | TGTGCCAGCTCACCACCCCAGCCGGGGAACGAGCAGTACTTC | CASSPPQPGNEQYF
TRBJ2-1 | TRBD2 | TRBV20-1 | NA | TGCAGTGCTAGAGCACTAGCGGGGGTTTACAATGAGCAGTTCTTC | CSARALAGVYNEQFF
TRBJ1-5 | NA | TRBV20-1 | NA | TGCAGTGCTAGTCCCTATTATGGCCAGCCCCAGCATTTT | CSASPYYGQPQHF
TRBJ1-2 | NA | TRBV6-1 | NA | TGTGCCAGCAGGGCCCCGCAGGGCATATATGGCTACACCTTC | CASRAPQGIYGYTF
TRBJ1-2 | NA | TRBV9 | NA | TGTGCCAGCAGCGGTTCGATAAGCTATGGCTACACCTTC | CASSGSISYGYTF
TRBJ2-5 | TRBD2 | TRBV29-1 | few | TGCAGTTGCCCGCCTAGGACTAGCGGGGTTCAAGAGACCCAGTACTTC | CSCPPRTSGVQETQYF
TRBJ2-1 | TRBD2 | TRBV25-1 | few | TGTGCCAGCAGTGCGACTAGCGTTGGAAATGAGCAGTTCTTC | CASSATSVGNEQFF
TRBJ2-1 | TRBD2 | TRBV10-3 | few | TGTGCCATCAGGGGACTAGCGGGAGCTGGGGGGCAGTTCTTC | CAIRGLAGAGGQFF
TRBJ2-5 | NA | TRBV24-1 | NA | TGTGCCACCAGTGATGCCAGGGCCTTGGAGACCCAGTACTTC | CATSDARALETQYF
TRBJ1-4 | NA | TRBV14 | NA | TGTGCCAGCAGCCGACGGGGGCCCAATGAAAAACTGTTTTTT | CASSRRGPNEKLFF
TRBJ2-7 | NA | TRBV2 | once | TGTGCCAGCAGTGTTGGTCACAGAACCTACGAACAGTACTTC | CASSVGHRTYEQYF
TRBJ2-7 | NA | TRBV5-1 | many | TGCGCCAGCAGCTTGGGAGGGGTCTACGAGCAGTACTTC | CASSLGGVYEQYF
TRBJ2-7 | TRBD2 | TRBV2 | NA | TGTGCCAGCAGGGGGACTACTAACTCCTACGAACAGTACTTC | CASRGTTNSYEQYF
TRBJ1-4 | NA | TRBV4-2 | NA | TGTGCCAGCAGCTCCGAAGGCGTCTTGAATGAAAAACTGTTTTTT | CASSSEGVLNEKLFF
TRBJ2-3 | NA | TRBV20-1 | NA | TGCAGTGCTAGCGGCAGGGGCGCAGATACGCAGTATTTT | CSASGRGADTQYF
TRBJ2-7 | NA | TRBV10-3 | NA | TGTGCCATCAGTGACAGGGCGTCTCAGTACTTC | CAISDRASQYF
TRBJ2-5 | NA | TRBV3-1 | NA | TGTGCCAGCAGCCAAGATCTCGGGTCGGCCCCAGTAGAGACCCAGTACTTC | CASSQDLGSAPVETQYF
TRBJ2-7 | NA | TRBV12-3/TRBV12-4 | NA | TGTGCCAGCAGGCCGGGACGGCTGATCTACGAGCAGTACTTC | CASRPGRLIYEQYF
TRBJ1-1 | TRBD1 | TRBV5-1 | NA | TGCGCCAGCAGCGTGCGACAGGGAGGCAACACTGAAGCTTTCTTT | CASSVRQGGNTEAFF
TRBJ1-1 | NA | TRBV7-2 | few | TGTGCCAGCACCCTCGGATACACTGAAGCTTTCTTT | CASTLGYTEAFF
TRBJ2-1 | NA | TRBV29-1 | NA | TGCAGCGTTGAAAAGCACTCCTACAATGAGCAGTTCTTC | CSVEKHSYNEQFF
TRBJ2-3 | TRBD2 | TRBV6-4 | few | TGTGCCAGCAGGACTAGCGGGGGCACAGATACGCAGTATTTT | CASRTSGGTDTQYF
TRBJ2-2 | TRBD2 | TRBV9 | NA | TGTGCCAGCAGCGACACTAGCGGGGGGGCAGCCGGGGAGCTGTTTTTT | CASSDTSGGAAGELFF
TRBJ2-5 | TRBD1 | TRBV7-2 | few | TGTGCCAGCAGCATTACTCCGGGACAGGGGGACCAAGAGACCCAGTACTTC | CASSITPGQGDQETQYF
TRBJ2-7 | TRBD1 | TRBV12-3/TRBV12-4 | NA | TGTGCCAGCACTACCCAGGGGGCGCACGAGCAGTACTTC | CASTTQGAHEQYF
TRBJ2-7 | NA | TRBV5-6 | few | TGTGCCAGCAGAGACGAACAGGGCTCCTACGAGCAGTACTTC | CASRDEQGSYEQYF
TRBJ2-3 | TRBD2 | TRBV12-3/TRBV12-4 | NA | TGTGCCAGCAGTTTACGACTAGCGACAGATACGCAGTATTTT | CASSLRLATDTQYF
TRBJ2-3 | TRBD2 | TRBV12-3/TRBV12-4 | NA | TGTGCCAGCAGTTTAGGGCTAGCGGGCTCCCGGACGCAGTATTTT | CASSLGLAGSRTQYF
TRBJ2-1 | NA | TRBV6-8 | NA | TGTGCCAGCAGTTACCCCCTTGGGCGGGTCCTCTACAATGAGCAGTTCTTC | CASSYPLGRVLYNEQFF
TRBJ2-2 | TRBD1 | TRBV2 | once | TGTGCCAGCAGTACAGGGGCGGCCGGGGAGCTGTTTTTT | CASSTGAAGELFF
TRBJ1-2 | TRBD1 | TRBV20-1 | NA | TGCAGTGCTAAGACAGGGGATGGCTACACCTTC | CSAKTGDGYTF
TRBJ2-7 | TRBD2 | TRBV7-2 | many | TGTGCCAGCAGCTTAGGTCGGGGGGCCTACGAGCAGTACTTC | CASSLGRGAYEQYF
TRBJ2-1 | NA | TRBV5-1 | few | TGCGCCAGCAGCTTGTACCGGGGCTCCTACAATGAGCAGTTCTTC | CASSLYRGSYNEQFF